These 27 T cell receptor beta chains came from one sample sequenced in a study of CD8+ T cells in alopecia areata. Following RNA extraction, reverse transcription yielded cDNA that acted as the sequencing template. Method: immunoSEQ multiplex PCR; TCRdb's copy keeps in-frame clones and lacks some. The data contain around 210,000 clones, roughly three fifths of them singletons. The sample was CD8+ T cells sorted from blood. The origin of the receptors is a human donor in good health.

The V gene is TRBV7-9, the J gene TRBJ2-3; D unclear. The V gene's germline CDR1 is SEHNR and CDR2 FQNEAQ (reference sequence). Trimming removed 5 bases from V and 5 bases from J, with 11 bases in between. This CDR3 is built from 13 residues. Here the CDR3 DNA reads TGTGCCAGCAGCGACCTGACACGAGATACGCAGTATTTT. It encodes CASSDLTRDTQYF.

The chain employs TRBV5-1 and TRBJ1-1; tentative D call: TRBD1 (5 bases). This CDR3 contains 18 residues. Germline lookup yields CDR1 SGHRS and CDR2 YFSETQ. V was shortened by 4 bases and J by 0 bases, with 22 bases between the two germline ends. The CDR3 here is CASSPPPRGAGVNTEAFF. The DNA for the CDR3 is TGCGCCAGCAGCCCGCCACCGAGGGGTGCTGGTGTGAACACTGAAGCTTTCTTT.

The chain joins TRBV29-1 to TRBJ1-2, with D tentatively TRBD1 (5 bases). Trimming pared 3 bases from V and 6 bases from J, leaving 8 bases between. This CDR3 has 11 residues. CDR1 is SQVTM, CDR2 ANQGSEA, per germline. CDR3 nucleotides: TGCAGCGTTGACAGGGAGAATGGCTACACCTTC. Its protein is CSVDRENGYTF.

This clone was observed a handful of times. The chain is built from TRBV29-1 and TRBJ1-2; possibly TRBD1 for D (6 bases). In germline, CDR1 is SQVTM, CDR2 ANQGSEA. V lost 5 bases and J 7 bases, leaving 14 bases between the germline ends. This CDR3 spans 12 amino acids. The CDR3: CSVLLQGFGYTF. CDR3 DNA: TGCAGCGTTTTACTACAGGGATTTGGCTACACCTTC.

This clone was observed a few times. The V call is TRBV29-1, the J call TRBJ2-3, with D possibly being TRBD2 (5 bases). Per germline, CDR1 SQVTM and CDR2 ANQGSEA. Trimming took 3 bases from V and 2 from J, leaving 12 bases between them. The CDR3 totals 14 residues. The CDR3 DNA reads as TGCAGCGTTGAGTCCGGGGTGAACACAGATACGCAGTATTTT. It encodes CSVESGVNTDTQYF.

The V call is TRBV7-6, the J call TRBJ1-5; maybe TRBD1 (6 bases). CDR1 and CDR2 from the germline V gene are SGHVS and FNYEAQ. The CDR3 runs 16 residues. Trimming cost V 5 bases and J 7 bases, with 21 bases left between them. For the CDR3, the DNA is TGTGCCAGCAGCCCGAATCCCGACGGGGGCGGACAGCCCCAGCATTTT. Translated: CASSPNPDGGGQPQHF.

As to this clone: This sample also contains other DNA sequences that code for the same CDR3. The rearrangement uses TRBV9 and TRBJ2-5, with 11 positions matching TRBD2. V shed 2 bases, J shed 1 base, and the junction held 1 base outside the gene matches. The CDR3 spans 15 residues. Germline V gene sequence: CDR1 SGDLS, CDR2 YYNGEE. The CDR3 nucleotides read TGTGCCAGCAGCGTCGGGACTAGCGGCCAAGAGACCCAGTACTTC. This sequence encodes CASSVGTSGQETQYF.

CDR3 in DNA: TGTGCCTGGAGTGTGGCAGCGCTCCAGAACACTGAAGCTTTCTTT. Its protein product is CAWSVAALQNTEAFF. The rearrangement joins TRBV30 to TRBJ1-1; D is undetermined. This CDR3 has 15 amino acids. In germline, CDR1 is GTSNPN, CDR2 SVGIG (reference sequence). Trimming stripped 0 bases from V and 1 base from J, with 12 bases between. The whole variable domain, filled in from reference TRBV30 and TRBJ1-1, reads SQTIHQWPATLVQPVGSPLSLECTVEGTSNPNLYWYRQAAGRGLQLLFYSVGIGQISSEVPQNLSASRPQDRQFILSSKKLLLSDSGFYLCAWSVAALQNTEAFFGQGTRLTVV.

V and J are TRBV6-5 and TRBJ2-1, with D unresolved. Trimming took 6 bases from V and 4 from J, leaving 10 bases between them. Germline V gene lookup returns CDR1 MNHEY and CDR2 SVGAGI. This CDR3 is built from 13 residues. The CDR3 reads CASSPPGYNEQFF. The DNA for the CDR3 is TGTGCCAGCAGCCCCCCCGGTTACAATGAGCAGTTCTTC.

V and J are TRBV9 and TRBJ2-7, with 8 positions matching TRBD1. The length of the CDR3 is 14 residues. The V segment lost 0 bases and the J segment 2 bases; nucleotides outside the gene matches: 1. Germline loops: CDR1 SGDLS, CDR2 YYNGEE. CDR3 sequence reads: CASSVADRAYEQYF. The CDR3 DNA follows: TGTGCCAGCAGCGTAGCGGACAGGGCCTACGAGCAGTACTTC.

A few counts support this clone. J is TRBJ2-5 and V is TRBV9, with TRBD2 identical over 11 bases. Germline assignment: CDR1 SGDLS and CDR2 YYNGEE. V gave up 3 bases and J gave up 3 bases; unmatched junction bases: 4. This CDR3 has 15 amino acids. Written as DNA, the CDR3 is TGTGCCAGCAGCGAGCTACTAGCGGGGGAAGAGACCCAGTACTTC. Translating it yields CASSELLAGEETQYF. Looking up the rest from reference TRBV9 and TRBJ2-5 gives the full variable domain: DSGVTQTPKHLITATGQRVTLRCSPRSGDLSVYWYQQSLDQGLQFLIQYYNGEERAKGNILERFSAQQFPDLHSELNLSSLELGDSALYFCASSELLAGEETQYFGPGTRLLVL.

This clone was seen a single time. The gene calls are TRBV4-1 and TRBJ1-1; D is unresolved. The germline gives CDR1 MGHRA, CDR2 YSYEKL. V was clipped by 2 bases and J by 1 base, with 11 bases between them. The CDR3 has 15 amino acids. The CDR3 loop is CASSQRGGWNTEAFF. The DNA for the CDR3 is TGCGCCAGCAGCCAACGGGGTGGGTGGAACACTGAAGCTTTCTTT.

The chain is built from TRBV29-1 and TRBJ2-7; TRBD1 might be the D (6 bases). The CDR3 consists of 13 residues. Germline lookup yields CDR1 SQVTM and CDR2 ANQGSEA. V was pared by 7 bases and J by 1 base, with 14 bases between. In nucleotides, the CDR3 is TGCAGCGCTACAAGGGACACTTCCTACGAGCAGTACTTC. Protein product: CSATRDTSYEQYF.

This clone has only one observation. This rearrangement joins TRBV5-1 to TRBJ2-7; a weak D match, TRBD1 (6 bases). Trimming shortened V by 4 bases and J by 4 bases, and 15 bases separated the two germline ends. This CDR3 is 14 amino acids long. The germline V gene encodes CDR1 SGHRS and CDR2 YFSETQ. CDR3 region: CASSPPGTKYEQYF. CDR3 bases: TGCGCCAGCAGCCCCCCCGGGACAAAATACGAGCAGTACTTC.

The V call is TRBV5-4, the J call TRBJ1-2, with a tentative D call TRBD1 (5 bases). The germline gives CDR1 SGHNT, CDR2 YYREEE (reference sequence). This CDR3 contains 17 residues. The germline V and J ends were trimmed by 1 base and 0 bases, with 16 bases remaining between them. CDR3 DNA: TGTGCCAGCAGCTTGCCCCTGGGGCAGCCGTCTAACTATGGCTACACCTTC. It specifies CASSLPLGQPSNYGYTF.

This clone was picked up a small number of times. The chain has TRBV29-1 and TRBJ2-3; TRBD2 aligns across 13 bases. Germline V gene lookup returns CDR1 SQVTM and CDR2 ANQGSEA. The J segment lost 5 bases and the V segment lost 7 bases, leaving 6 bases of the junction unmatched. The CDR3 is made up of 14 amino acids. The CDR3, as DNA: TGCAGCGGCCGAGGGACTAGCGGGGAAGATACGCAGTATTTT. It codes for CSGRGTSGEDTQYF.

As DNA, the CDR3 is TGCAGCGGGCTGACCGGGACAGGTGAAGAGACCCAGTACTTC. Translation: CSGLTGTGEETQYF. This chain uses TRBV29-1 with TRBJ2-5; 8 bases are shared with TRBD1. After removal of 7 bases from V and 3 bases from J, the junction contained 10 bases not matched to a gene. The CDR3 extends over 14 amino acids. Germline V gene lookup returns CDR1 SQVTM and CDR2 ANQGSEA.

V gene TRBV27 combines with J gene TRBJ1-2, with D unclear. The CDR3 runs 16 residues. V was shortened by 5 bases and J by 4 bases, with 20 bases between the two germline ends. Per the germline V gene, CDR1 is MNHEY and CDR2 is SMNVEV (reference sequence). CDR3 sequence (DNA): TGTGCCAGCAGTACCCTCGACGGTGGAATTCCCTATGGCTACACCTTC. This codes for CASSTLDGGIPYGYTF.

This chain connects TRBV11-2 to TRBJ2-7; 8 bases match TRBD1. V trimming: 5 bases; J trimming: 1 base; junction bases outside the gene matches: 7. CDR1 is SGHAT and CDR2 is FQNNGV in the germline V gene. The CDR3 totals 15 residues. The CDR3 DNA is TGTGCCAGCAGCAACTCGGGACAGGCATCCTACGAGCAGTACTTC. Translation gives CASSNSGQASYEQYF.

The rearrangement links TRBV9 to TRBJ2-3, with a weak D call TRBD1 (6 bases). V was shortened by 6 bases and J by 3 bases, with 17 bases between the two germline ends. Germline values: CDR1 SGDLS, CDR2 YYNGEE. The CDR3 spans 15 residues. CDR3 sequence reads: CASTSSGQGTDTQYF. CDR3 sequence (DNA): TGTGCCAGCACCTCTTCGGGGCAGGGGACAGATACGCAGTATTTT.

This chain connects TRBV9 to TRBJ2-2; no reliable D call. V dropped 0 bases and J dropped 7 bases, with 13 bases sitting between them. This CDR3 contains 15 residues. Germline assignment: CDR1 SGDLS and CDR2 YYNGEE. This chain's CDR3 is CASSVGSSWGGELFF. CDR3 sequence (DNA): TGTGCCAGCAGCGTAGGATCGTCCTGGGGCGGGGAGCTGTTTTTT.

The gene calls are TRBV4-1 and TRBJ2-2, with D possibly matching TRBD1 (5 bases). Germline assignment: CDR1 MGHRA and CDR2 YSYEKL. There are 16 residues in the CDR3. With 1 base removed from V and 1 base from J, the gap between germline ends came to 10 bases. In DNA, the CDR3 is TGCGCCAGCAGCCAAGGATCAGGGCTGAACACCGGGGAGCTGTTTTTT. Amino acid sequence: CASSQGSGLNTGELFF.

This rearrangement joins TRBV20-1 to TRBJ2-3, with unresolved D. This CDR3 has 11 residues. Germline V gene lookup returns CDR1 DFQATT and CDR2 SNEGSKA (reference sequence). Trimming stripped 0 bases from V and 6 bases from J, with 4 bases between. CDR3 bases: TGCAGTGCTAGAGAACGTGATACGCAGTATTTT. This translates into CSARERDTQYF.

J is TRBJ2-7 and V is TRBV29-1; D not certain. In germline, CDR1 is SQVTM, CDR2 ANQGSEA. Between the trimmed V and J ends, which lost 2 bases and 2 bases, there was a span of 10 bases. The length of the CDR3 is 13 residues. The CDR3 sequence is CSVEIGQAYEQYF. CDR3 nucleotides: TGCAGCGTTGAAATAGGGCAGGCCTACGAGCAGTACTTC.

V and J are TRBV7-2 and TRBJ2-1; no clear D gene. Germline loops: CDR1 SGHTA, CDR2 FQGNSA. CDR3 length: 13 amino acids. V lost 3 bases and J lost 3, with 6 bases in between. Here the CDR3 DNA reads TGTGCCAGCAGCTTCTTGGGCTACAATGAGCAGTTCTTC. Its protein is CASSFLGYNEQFF.

The V gene is TRBV25-1, the J gene TRBJ1-1, with D possibly being TRBD1 (5 bases). The germline V and J ends were trimmed by 6 bases and 4 bases, with 21 bases remaining between them. CDR1 and CDR2 (germline): MGHDK, SYGVNS. The CDR3 has 16 amino acids. CDR3 DNA sequence: TGTGCCAGCAGCCCAGGCGGGAGGGGTTTAGGCACTGAAGCTTTCTTT. This translates into CASSPGGRGLGTEAFF.

This clone was detected a few times. The chain has TRBV7-2 and TRBJ2-3; the D is unclear. The germline gives CDR1 SGHTA, CDR2 FQGNSA. The germline V and J ends were trimmed by 5 bases and 0 bases, with 15 bases remaining between them. The length of the CDR3 is 16 residues. The CDR3 loop is CASSSLGQPSTDTQYF. The CDR3 bases are TGTGCCAGCAGCAGCCTAGGTCAACCTAGCACAGATACGCAGTATTTT.